What follows is one TCR beta chain and its context. The sample belongs to a study of T cells expressing NK-cell markers. TCRdb processed the 5' RACE reads again and assigns one entry to each CDR3 protein, with no DNA. The sample data list about 390,000 distinct CDR3 sequences. The CDR3 extends over 15 amino acids. The sequence derives from a woman between 50 and 59 years old in good health. Sequenced sample: blood T cells: a sorted CD56 or NKG2C T cell subset, CD4+ or CD8+ T cells, or bulk PBMC T cells (not recorded which). The chain carries TRBV6-7 and TRBJ2-3; TCRdb returns TRBD2, unconfirmable since there is no DNA. TRBV6-7 has ORF status, its function being uncertain. The CDR3 protein is CASSYWETYTDTQYF.